This T cell receptor (beta chain) was observed in a study of blood T cell repertoires in COVID-19. For the study at large: Nucleic acid was either cDNA or gDNA, and it came from T cells, B-cell-depleted T cells, or PBMCs.

In the original analysis: Amplified reference gene primers provided the basis for estimating nucleated cell counts. Method: immunoSEQ multiplex PCR; TCRdb's copy keeps in-frame clones and lacks some. V and J calls and clone size come straight from that table; D and trimming were deduced from the DNA. The sample holds around 290,000 clones, approximately 88% seen once. Losses at the gene ends were 5 bases for V and 1 base for J; bases not matched to a gene: 8. The length of the CDR3 is 16 residues. Germline CDR1 SGHNT, CDR2 YENEEA. This clone was found once. Participants came from some 23 US areas, aged about 18 to 95 years. Assignment of participants to cohorts was predicated upon participant-reported clinical history.

The TCR sequence derives from a woman in her twenties or thirties who had recovered from COVID-19. Specimen: PBMCs or T cells enriched from blood (not recorded which). The chain carries TRBV11-3 and TRBJ2-3; 8 bases are a match to TRBD2. Written as DNA, the CDR3 is TGTGCCAGCAGCCTAACGTGGCGGGGGGGCACAGATACGCAGTATTTT. This translates into CASSLTWRGGTDTQYF.